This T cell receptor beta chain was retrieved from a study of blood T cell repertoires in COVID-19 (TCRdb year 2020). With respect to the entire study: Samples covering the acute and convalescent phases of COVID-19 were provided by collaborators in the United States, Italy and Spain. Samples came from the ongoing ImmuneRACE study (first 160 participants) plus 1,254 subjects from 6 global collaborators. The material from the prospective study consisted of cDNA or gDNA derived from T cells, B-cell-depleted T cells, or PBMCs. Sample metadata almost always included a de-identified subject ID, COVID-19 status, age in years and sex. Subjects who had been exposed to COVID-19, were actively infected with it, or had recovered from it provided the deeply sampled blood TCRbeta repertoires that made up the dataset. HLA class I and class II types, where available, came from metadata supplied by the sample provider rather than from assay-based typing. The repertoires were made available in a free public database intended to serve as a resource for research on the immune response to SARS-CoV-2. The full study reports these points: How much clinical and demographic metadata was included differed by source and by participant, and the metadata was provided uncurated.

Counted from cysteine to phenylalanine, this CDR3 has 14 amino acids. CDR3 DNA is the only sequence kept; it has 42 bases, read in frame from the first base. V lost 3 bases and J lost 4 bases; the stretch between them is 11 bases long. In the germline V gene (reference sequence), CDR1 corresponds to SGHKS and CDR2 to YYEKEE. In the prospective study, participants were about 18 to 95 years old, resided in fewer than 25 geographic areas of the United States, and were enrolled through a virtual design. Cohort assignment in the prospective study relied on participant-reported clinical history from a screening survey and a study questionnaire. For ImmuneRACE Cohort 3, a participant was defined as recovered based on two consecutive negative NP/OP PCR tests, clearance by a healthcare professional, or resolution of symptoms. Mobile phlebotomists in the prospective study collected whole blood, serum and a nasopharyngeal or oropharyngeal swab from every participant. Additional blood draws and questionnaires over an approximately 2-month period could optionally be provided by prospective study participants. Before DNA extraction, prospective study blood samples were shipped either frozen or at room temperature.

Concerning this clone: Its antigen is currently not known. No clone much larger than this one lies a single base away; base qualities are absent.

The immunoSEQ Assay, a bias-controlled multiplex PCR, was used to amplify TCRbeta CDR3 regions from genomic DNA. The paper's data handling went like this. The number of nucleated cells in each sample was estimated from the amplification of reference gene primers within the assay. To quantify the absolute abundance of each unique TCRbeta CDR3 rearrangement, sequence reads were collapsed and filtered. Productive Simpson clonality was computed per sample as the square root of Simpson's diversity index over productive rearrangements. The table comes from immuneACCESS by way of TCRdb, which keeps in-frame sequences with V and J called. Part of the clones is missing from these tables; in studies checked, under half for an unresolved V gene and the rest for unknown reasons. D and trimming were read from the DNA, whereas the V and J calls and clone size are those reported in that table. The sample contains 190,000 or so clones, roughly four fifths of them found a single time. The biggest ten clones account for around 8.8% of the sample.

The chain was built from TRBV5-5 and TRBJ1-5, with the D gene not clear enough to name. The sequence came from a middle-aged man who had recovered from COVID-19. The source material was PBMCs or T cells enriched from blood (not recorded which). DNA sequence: TGTGCCAGCAGCTACGAAAGAGGGAATCAGCCCCAGCATTTT. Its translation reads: CASSYERGNQPQHF.